This TCR beta chain was identified during a study of T-cell reconstitution after alpha-beta-depleted transplantation in children. Notes on the study in general: Where alpha-beta T cells came from about two months after transplant was reportedly several hundred expanded graft clones.

V lost 6 bases and J lost 0, with 11 bases in between. The CDR3 loop spans 14 amino acids. Germline V gene data show CDR1 as MNHNS and CDR2 as SASEGT. Unique molecular identifiers tagged the TCRbeta library. TCRdb processed the PCR reads anew with MiXCR; each CDR3 protein has one entry. Of 130,000 to 150,000 distinct CDR3 sequences listed, 8.8% are singletons. This clonotype was counted ten times or more. Its target is not known. The rearrangement links TRBV6-1 to TRBJ1-1; D gene ambiguous. Sample: PBMCs, mostly from graft donor cells, taken 180 days after TCRalphabeta/CD19-depleted stem cell transplant. This clonotype originated in a female patient aged 2-9 years who had a stem cell transplant for congenital amegakaryocytic thrombocytopenia, so the T cells may come from the graft donor. CDR3 DNA: TGTGCCAGCAGCCGTCCGGATATGAACACTGAAGCTTTCTTT. Amino acids: CASSRPDMNTEAFF.